This TCR beta chain was captured by sequencing in a study of technical replicates of blood from a handful of donors. The CDR3 runs to 12 residues. Germline V gene sequence: CDR1 SNHLY, CDR2 FYNNEI. The germline V and J ends were trimmed by 4 bases and 0 bases, with 4 bases remaining between them. Sequencing was performed with immunoSEQ multiplex PCR; in TCRdb, only in-frame clones are kept and a portion is missing. Found here are about 75,000 clones, around 91% of them singletons; the top ten hold 0.3% to 0.4%. The gene calls are TRBV2 and TRBJ2-7, with no clear D. This receptor was taken from a human donor in good health. Some clones in this sample may be carry-over from other donors' samples. Source material: T cells isolated from PBMCs. This CDR3 is CASSGHSYEQYF. The CDR3 DNA reads TGTGCCAGCAGTGGACACTCCTACGAGCAGTACTTC. The complete variable domain, with remaining parts taken from reference TRBV2 and TRBJ2-7, reads EPEVTQTPSHQVTQMGQEVILRCVPISNHLYFYWYRQILGQKVEFLVSFYNNEISEKSEIFDDQFSVERPDGSNFTLKIRSTKLEDSAMYFCASSGHSYEQYFGPGTRLTVT.